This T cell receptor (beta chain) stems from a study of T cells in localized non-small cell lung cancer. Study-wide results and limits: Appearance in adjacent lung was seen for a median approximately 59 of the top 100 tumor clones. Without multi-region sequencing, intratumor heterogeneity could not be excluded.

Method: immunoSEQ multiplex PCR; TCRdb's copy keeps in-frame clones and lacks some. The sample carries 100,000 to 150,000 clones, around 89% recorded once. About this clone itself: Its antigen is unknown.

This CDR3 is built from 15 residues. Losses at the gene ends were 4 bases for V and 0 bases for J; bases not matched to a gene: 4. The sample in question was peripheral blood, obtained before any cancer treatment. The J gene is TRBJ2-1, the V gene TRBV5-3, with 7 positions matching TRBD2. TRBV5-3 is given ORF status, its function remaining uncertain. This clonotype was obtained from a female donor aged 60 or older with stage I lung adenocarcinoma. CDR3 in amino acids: CARSVGGGSYNEQFF. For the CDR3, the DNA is TGTGCCAGAAGCGTGGGCGGGGGCTCCTACAATGAGCAGTTCTTC.